This TCR beta chain comes out of a study of OX40 agonist ivuxolimab in advanced cancers. Losses at the gene ends were 5 bases for V and 0 bases for J; bases not matched to a gene: 3. The CDR3 sequence is 14 residues long. Germline assignment: CDR1 SEHNR and CDR2 FQNEAQ (reference sequence). Generated by immunoSEQ multiplex PCR, the TCRdb table keeps only in-frame clones and is missing some. The sample contains more than 70,000 clones, roughly nine tenths of which appear only once. The specimen was CD4+ or CD8+ T cells sorted from blood, collected in a trial of the OX40 agonist ivuxolimab. The rearrangement uses TRBV7-9 and TRBJ2-7; TRBD1 matches at 8 bases. This sequence was found in an adult with an advanced solid tumor such as melanoma, head and neck, liver or kidney cancer. In DNA, the CDR3 is TGTGCCAGCAGCAGGACAGGGCTCTCCTACGAGCAGTACTTC. Translating gives CASSRTGLSYEQYF.